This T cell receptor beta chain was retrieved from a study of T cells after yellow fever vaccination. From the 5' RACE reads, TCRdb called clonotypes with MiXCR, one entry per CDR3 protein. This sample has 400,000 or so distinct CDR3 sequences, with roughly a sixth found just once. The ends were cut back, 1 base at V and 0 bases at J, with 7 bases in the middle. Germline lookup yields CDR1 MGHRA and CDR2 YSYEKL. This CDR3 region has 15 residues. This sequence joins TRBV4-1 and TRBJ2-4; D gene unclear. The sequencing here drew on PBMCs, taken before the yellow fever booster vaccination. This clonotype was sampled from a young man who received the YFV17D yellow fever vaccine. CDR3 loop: CASSQGVIAKNIQYF. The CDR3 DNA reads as TGCGCCAGCAGCCAAGGGGTGATAGCCAAAAACATTCAGTACTTC.